This T cell receptor (beta chain) derives from a study of T-cell memory formation after mild COVID-19. Across the study: TCR clusters were mostly donor specific. General study findings and limits: Nothing showed for sure that second-wave clones peaking on day 37 were SARS-CoV-2 specific. The study detected some responding clones in pre-infection memory, suggesting cross-reactive memory joined.

About this clonotype: The target antigen is unknown.

5'RACE primed at constant segments yielded TCR alpha and TCR beta cDNA libraries bearing sample barcodes and UMIs. TCRdb re-called the 5' RACE reads through MiXCR, storing one row per CDR3 protein. Among about 340,000 distinct CDR3 sequences listed, under 25% were seen once. Germline V lookup: CDR1 SGHDT, CDR2 YYEEEE. CDR3 length: 14 residues. V gave up 0 bases and J gave up 2 bases, with 7 bases separating them. The V gene is TRBV5-6, the J gene TRBJ2-3; D is tentatively TRBD1 or TRBD2 (5 bases each). Sample: PBMCs or a T cell subset sorted from them (not recorded which). The TCR comes from an adult woman who had mild COVID-19 (a few samples of this study predate the infection). Cell type and time point are not known. The CDR3 sequence is CASSLEGTTDTQYF. Written as DNA, the CDR3 is TGTGCCAGCAGCTTGGAAGGGACCACAGATACGCAGTATTTT.